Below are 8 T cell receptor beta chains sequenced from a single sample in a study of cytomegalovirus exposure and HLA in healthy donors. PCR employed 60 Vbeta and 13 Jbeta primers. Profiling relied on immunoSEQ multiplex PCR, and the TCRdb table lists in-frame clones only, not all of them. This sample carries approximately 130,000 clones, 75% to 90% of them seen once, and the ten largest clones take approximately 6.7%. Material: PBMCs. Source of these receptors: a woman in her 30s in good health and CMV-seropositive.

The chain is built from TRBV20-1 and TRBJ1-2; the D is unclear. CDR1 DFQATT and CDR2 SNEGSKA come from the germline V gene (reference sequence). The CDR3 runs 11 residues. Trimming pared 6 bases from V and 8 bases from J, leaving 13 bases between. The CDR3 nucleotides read TGCAGTGCCCGGAGGGATAGCGGCTACACCTTC. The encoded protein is CSARRDSGYTF.

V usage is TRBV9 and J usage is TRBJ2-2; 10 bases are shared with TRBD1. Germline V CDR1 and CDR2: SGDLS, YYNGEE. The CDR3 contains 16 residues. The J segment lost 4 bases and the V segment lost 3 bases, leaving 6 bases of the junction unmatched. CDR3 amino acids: CASSGGGTGATGELFF. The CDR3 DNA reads TGTGCCAGCAGCGGGGGAGGGACAGGGGCCACCGGGGAGCTGTTTTTT.

CDR3 in DNA: TGCGCCAGCAGCCACCCCCGGGGGGCGGGGGGCTACACCTTC. Translated, it gives CASSHPRGAGGYTF. This sequence joins TRBV4-1 and TRBJ1-2; tentatively, D is TRBD1 (6 bases). The CDR3 length is 14 residues. In germline, CDR1 is MGHRA, CDR2 YSYEKL. V was pared by 3 bases and J by 8 bases, with 16 bases between.

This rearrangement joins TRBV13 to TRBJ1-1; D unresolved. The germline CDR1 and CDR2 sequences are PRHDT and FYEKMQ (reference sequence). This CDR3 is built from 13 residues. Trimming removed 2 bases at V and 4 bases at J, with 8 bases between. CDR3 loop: CASSLTQATEAFF. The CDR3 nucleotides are TGTGCCAGCAGCTTAACCCAGGCCACTGAAGCTTTCTTT.

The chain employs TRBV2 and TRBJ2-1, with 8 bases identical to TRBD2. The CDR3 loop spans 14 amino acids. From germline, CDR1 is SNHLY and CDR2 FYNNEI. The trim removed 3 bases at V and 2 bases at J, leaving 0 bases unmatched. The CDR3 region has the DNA TGTGCCAGCAGTGAGGGACTAGCCTACAATGAGCAGTTCTTC. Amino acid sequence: CASSEGLAYNEQFF. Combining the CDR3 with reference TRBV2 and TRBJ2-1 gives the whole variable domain EPEVTQTPSHQVTQMGQEVILRCVPISNHLYFYWYRQILGQKVEFLVSFYNNEISEKSEIFDDQFSVERPDGSNFTLKIRSTKLEDSAMYFCASSEGLAYNEQFFGPGTRLTVL.

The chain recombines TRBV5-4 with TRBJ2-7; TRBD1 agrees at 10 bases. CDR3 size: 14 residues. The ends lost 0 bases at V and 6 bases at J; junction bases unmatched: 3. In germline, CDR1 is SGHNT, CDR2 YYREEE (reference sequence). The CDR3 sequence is CASSLGGTGVEQYF. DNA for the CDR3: TGTGCCAGCAGCTTGGGAGGGACAGGGGTCGAGCAGTACTTC.

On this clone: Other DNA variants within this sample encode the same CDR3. The CDR3 region is CASSVGTGVTEAFF. DNA of the CDR3: TGTGCCAGCAGCGTCGGGACAGGGGTCACTGAAGCTTTCTTT. The chain couples TRBV9 to TRBJ1-1, with TRBD1 matching 10 bases. Trimming removed 2 bases from V and 4 bases from J; junction bases left unmatched: 2. Looked up from germline, CDR1 is SGDLS and CDR2 is YYNGEE. CDR3 length: 14 residues. Filled out from reference TRBV9 and TRBJ1-1, the complete variable domain reads DSGVTQTPKHLITATGQRVTLRCSPRSGDLSVYWYQQSLDQGLQFLIQYYNGEERAKGNILERFSAQQFPDLHSELNLSSLELGDSALYFCASSVGTGVTEAFFGQGTRLTVV.

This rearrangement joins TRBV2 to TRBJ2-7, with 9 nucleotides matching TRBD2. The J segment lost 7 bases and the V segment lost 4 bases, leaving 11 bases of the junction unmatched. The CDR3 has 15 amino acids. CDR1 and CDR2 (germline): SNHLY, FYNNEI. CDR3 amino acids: CASSGFLAGSWEQYF. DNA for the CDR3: TGTGCCAGCAGTGGGTTTCTAGCGGGGTCTTGGGAGCAGTACTTC.